These 9 T cell receptor beta chains originate from one sample sequenced in a study of blood T cells in healthy people across ages. Primers used in a second PCR of roughly 6 to 11 cycles were a sample-barcoded 5' primer and a J-beta primer mix. A single record per CDR3 protein comes from TCRdb applying MiXCR to the 5' RACE reads. The table lists some 690,000 distinct CDR3 sequences, approximately 22% of them singletons, with approximately 20% in the top ten. Material for sequencing was blood. The receptors were gathered from a man in his 70s in good health.

The V gene is TRBV4-1, the J gene TRBJ2-2, with D unresolved. Germline assignment: CDR1 MGHRA and CDR2 YSYEKL. The CDR3 sequence is 18 residues long. Trimming shortened V by 0 bases and J by 0 bases, and 14 bases separated the two germline ends. The CDR3 DNA reads TGCGCCAGCAGCCAAGAAATCCCAGTCCTGGCGAACACCGGGGAGCTGTTTTTT. This codes for CASSQEIPVLANTGELFF.

This chain links TRBV20-1 with TRBJ2-3; tentative D call: TRBD2 (6 bases). The CDR3 length is 16 residues. Deletions cut 5 bases from V and 0 bases from J, with 18 bases between. Germline assignment: CDR1 DFQATT and CDR2 SNEGSKA (reference sequence). CDR3 sequence: CSASTRNSGSTDTQYF. Written as DNA, the CDR3 is TGCAGTGCTTCAACCCGAAATAGCGGAAGCACAGATACGCAGTATTTT.

V gene TRBV4-3 combines with J gene TRBJ1-4; 8 bases align to TRBD1. The V and J ends lost 5 bases and 0 bases, in that order; junction bases with no gene match: 14. The germline V gene encodes CDR1 LGHNA and CDR2 YSLEER. CDR3 length: 19 residues. The CDR3 DNA reads TGCGCCAGCAGCGACGAACATCCGGGGACAGGCGCAACTAATGAAAAACTGTTTTTT. Its translation is CASSDEHPGTGATNEKLFF.

The V gene is TRBV14, the J gene TRBJ1-2; unclear D gene. The CDR3 extends over 14 amino acids. The V gene lost 0 bases and the J gene lost 8 bases, with 13 bases spanning the gap. In germline, CDR1 is SGHDN, CDR2 FVKESK. In DNA, the CDR3 is TGTGCCAGCAGCCAAGACTTCGGCTATTGGGGCTACACCTTC. This translates into CASSQDFGYWGYTF.

This clonotype was recorded many times. The chain joins TRBV7-9 to TRBJ2-3; no definite D call. The germline gives CDR1 SEHNR, CDR2 FQNEAQ (reference sequence). The V and J ends lost 5 bases and 5 bases respectively, with 8 bases between them. This CDR3 spans 12 amino acids. DNA of the CDR3: TGTGCCAGCAGCCCAGTTGGAGATACGCAGTATTTT. Encoded protein: CASSPVGDTQYF.

This clonotype was recorded a few times. The gene calls are TRBV6-5 and TRBJ2-4; 7 positions match TRBD2. The ends lost 4 bases at V and 3 bases at J; junction bases unmatched: 3. The CDR3 is 14 amino acids. Germline values: CDR1 MNHEY, CDR2 SVGAGI. The CDR3 nucleotides are TGTGCCAGCAGTTGGGGGGGGGACAAAAACATTCAGTACTTC. This encodes CASSWGGDKNIQYF.

The V and J genes are TRBV9 and TRBJ2-1; D gene unclear. The length of the CDR3 is 14 residues. The ends were cut back, 0 bases at V and 1 base at J, with 5 bases in the middle. In germline, CDR1 is SGDLS, CDR2 YYNGEE. In DNA, the CDR3 is TGTGCCAGCAGCGTAGTAGGGTCCTACAATGAGCAGTTCTTC. Translating gives CASSVVGSYNEQFF.

This clonotype showed up just a few times. The chain joins TRBV25-1 to TRBJ1-2; perhaps TRBD1 as D (5 bases). The germline V gene has CDR1 MGHDK and CDR2 SYGVNS. V was trimmed by 5 bases and J by 5 bases, leaving 24 bases between them. CDR3 size: 17 residues. CDR3 DNA: TGTGCCAGCAGTTGGACCTTTGGGGCGGGGAGGGGTTATGGCTACACCTTC. Its translation is CASSWTFGAGRGYGYTF.

The V gene is TRBV14, the J gene TRBJ1-2, with 9 positions matching TRBD1. Trimming at V came to 2 bases and at J to 4 bases, leaving 5 bases not matched to a gene. In germline, CDR1 is SGHDN, CDR2 FVKESK. The CDR3 sequence is 15 residues long. The CDR3 loop reads CASSQNTGGPYGYTF. CDR3 coding DNA: TGTGCCAGCAGCCAAAATACAGGGGGCCCCTATGGCTACACCTTC.